The clone carrying this T cell receptor beta chain was counted a single time. The antigen is undetermined. TCRdb's copy holds only in-frame clones and misses some; the assay was immunoSEQ multiplex PCR. Among hundreds of thousands of clones listed, 95% were seen once. With V trimmed by 4 bases and J by 5 bases, 10 bases remained unmatched. This CDR3 is 15 amino acids long. Germline V lookup: CDR1 GTSNPN, CDR2 SVGIG (reference sequence). This record belongs to a study of shared clonotypes between healthy human individuals. Points from the study as a whole: Generation probabilities of non-shared clonotypes were lower (relative to those shared by all four donors).

Naive CD8 cells comprised CD45RO-negative, CCR7-positively selected cells, excluding terminally differentiated effector memory CD45RA+ cells. The chain carries TRBV30 and TRBJ1-5, with 8 bases that match TRBD1. The sample taken for sequencing was naive CD8+ T cells sorted from blood. The TCR was taken from a woman aged 25 to 39 in good health. The CDR3, as DNA: TGTGCCTGGACCCTAGGACAGGGCGTGGATCAGCCCCAGCATTTT. It codes for CAWTLGQGVDQPQHF.